These 32 T cell receptor beta chains came from one sample sequenced in a study of blood T cell repertoires in COVID-19. Using immunoSEQ multiplex PCR, the repertoire was profiled, and TCRdb retains in-frame clones only, with some absent. Among 250,000 to 350,000 clones listed, roughly nine tenths were seen once. Sequencing used peripheral blood. The receptors were sampled from a woman between 25 and 40 years old with COVID-19, enrolled during active disease.

The gene calls are TRBV5-1 and TRBJ1-3, with D possibly TRBD1 on 6 matching bases. The germline V gene has CDR1 SGHRS and CDR2 YFSETQ. This CDR3 contains 16 residues. The ends were cut back, 4 bases at V and 0 bases at J, with 14 bases in the middle. Here the CDR3 reads CASSNIGTTSGNTIYF. CDR3 nucleotides: TGCGCCAGCAGCAACATTGGGACAACCTCTGGAAACACCATATATTTT.

J is TRBJ2-1 and V is TRBV5-4, with 9 bases that match TRBD2. Unmatched junction bases numbered 3, after V lost 1 base and J lost 4 bases. This CDR3 region has 15 residues. Germline CDR1 reads SGHNT; CDR2 reads YYREEE (reference sequence). CDR3 in amino acids: CASSLPTSGYNEQFF. The CDR3 DNA sequence: TGTGCCAGCAGCTTGCCGACTAGCGGATACAATGAGCAGTTCTTC.

The chain carries TRBV5-1 and TRBJ1-1; 9 positions match TRBD1. The CDR3 totals 15 residues. Germline-derived CDR1 and CDR2 are SGHRS and YFSETQ. Germline trimming cut 3 bases from V and 3 bases from J; bases unmatched to any gene: 6. CDR3 residues: CASSYRTGVDTEAFF. The CDR3 DNA sequence: TGCGCCAGCAGCTACAGGACAGGGGTCGACACTGAAGCTTTCTTT. Full variable domain (missing parts from reference TRBV5-1 and TRBJ1-1): KAGVTQTPRYLIKTRGQQVTLSCSPISGHRSVSWYQQTPGQGLQFLFEYFSETQRNKGNFPGRFSGRQFSNSRSEMNVSTLELGDSALYLCASSYRTGVDTEAFFGQGTRLTVV.

The V gene is TRBV14, the J gene TRBJ2-7; 9 bases map to TRBD2. V lost 2 bases and J lost 3; bases outside the gene matches: 8. This CDR3 region has 16 residues. The germline gives CDR1 SGHDN, CDR2 FVKESK. Here the CDR3 reads CASSQLSSGILYEQYF. DNA of the CDR3: TGTGCCAGCAGCCAACTGTCTAGCGGGATACTCTACGAGCAGTACTTC.

This chain links TRBV5-1 with TRBJ1-5; 8 bases align to TRBD1. CDR1 is SGHRS, CDR2 YFSETQ, per germline. J was trimmed by 1 base and V by 4 bases; bases with no gene match: 4. The CDR3 is made up of 15 amino acids. In DNA form, the CDR3 reads TGCGCCAGCAGCGCAACAGGGGGGAGCAATCAGCCCCAGCATTTT. Protein product: CASSATGGSNQPQHF.

The chain recombines TRBV19 with TRBJ1-2; 7 bases line up with TRBD1. Germline assignment: CDR1 LNHDA and CDR2 SQIVND (reference sequence). This CDR3 has 15 amino acids. Trimming at V came to 6 bases and at J to 2 bases, leaving 9 bases not matched to a gene. The CDR3 loop is CASSGPGQKNYGYTF. DNA of the CDR3: TGTGCCAGTAGCGGTCCGGGACAGAAAAACTATGGCTACACCTTC.

The genes are TRBV6-6 and TRBJ1-1; 8 bases agree with TRBD1. The CDR3 sequence is 14 residues long. Germline assignment: CDR1 MNHNY and CDR2 SVGAGI (reference sequence). After removal of 5 bases from V and 5 bases from J, the junction contained 7 bases not matched to a gene. The CDR3 region has the DNA TGTGCCAGCAGTACTCAGGGGGCAGGGACTGAAGCTTTCTTT. It translates to CASSTQGAGTEAFF.

The V gene is TRBV7-8, the J gene TRBJ1-2, with a possible D match to TRBD1 (6 bases). V was shortened by 5 bases and J by 8 bases, with 21 bases between the two germline ends. Germline lookup yields CDR1 SGHVS and CDR2 FQNEAQ. The CDR3 loop spans 15 amino acids. Written as DNA, the CDR3 is TGTGCCAGCAGCGCCCGCACCGGGACAACTGAGGGCTACACCTTC. It is translated as CASSARTGTTEGYTF.

The chain is built from TRBV28 and TRBJ2-7, with unresolved D. The CDR3 extends over 14 amino acids. With 5 bases removed from V and 2 bases from J, the gap between germline ends came to 13 bases. CDR1 MDHEN and CDR2 SYDVKM come from the germline V gene. The DNA for the CDR3 is TGTGCCAGCAGTCTAAGAGGCCCAACCTACGAGCAGTACTTC. Its translation: CASSLRGPTYEQYF.

Details on this clone: The same CDR3 can be traced to other DNA sequences in this sample. The chain couples TRBV3-1 (or the pseudogene TRBV3-2) to TRBJ2-7, with D possibly being TRBD1 (6 bases). Germline CDR1 LGHDT, CDR2 YNNKEL (reference sequence). The CDR3 covers 15 residues. The ends were cut back, 1 base at V and 3 bases at J, with 13 bases in the middle. CDR3 residues: CASSQGWQGGYEQYF. The CDR3, as DNA: TGTGCCAGCAGCCAAGGGTGGCAAGGGGGCTACGAGCAGTACTTC.

The rearrangement joins TRBV25-1 to TRBJ2-2, with a possible D match to TRBD2 (6 bases). The V gene lost 3 bases and the J gene lost 0 bases, with 11 bases spanning the gap. CDR1 is MGHDK and CDR2 is SYGVNS in the germline V gene. The CDR3 loop spans 16 amino acids. The CDR3 reads CASSDPGRTNTGELFF. CDR3 nucleotide sequence: TGTGCCAGCAGTGACCCAGGGAGGACGAACACCGGGGAGCTGTTTTTT.

The chain recombines TRBV19 with TRBJ1-6, with 7 bases lining up with TRBD1. V was clipped by 5 bases and J by 7 bases; unmatched bases: 8. This CDR3 is built from 15 residues. Germline V CDR1 and CDR2: LNHDA, SQIVND (reference sequence). CDR3 sequence (DNA): TGTGCCAGTAGTCCTCCACAGGGGAGGAATTCACCCCTCCACTTT. It is translated as CASSPPQGRNSPLHF.

The chain links TRBV19 to TRBJ2-2; D is unclear. The CDR3 has 14 residues. Germline loops: CDR1 LNHDA, CDR2 SQIVND (reference sequence). Deletions cut 3 bases from V and 3 bases from J, with 8 bases between. CDR3 coding DNA: TGTGCCAGTAGTATTAGAGGAGACACCGGGGAGCTGTTTTTT. It translates to CASSIRGDTGELFF. The variable domain in full, completed from reference TRBV19 and TRBJ2-2, reads DGGITQSPKYLFRKEGQNVTLSCEQNLNHDAMYWYRQDPGQGLRLIYYSQIVNDFQKGDIAEGYSVSREKKESFPLTVTSAQKNPTAFYLCASSIRGDTGELFFGEGSRLTVL.

This chain connects TRBV9 to TRBJ2-5; tentatively, D is TRBD1 (5 bases). V was shortened by 2 bases and J by 1 base, with 9 bases between the two germline ends. This CDR3 is built from 14 residues. Germline CDR1 reads SGDLS; CDR2 reads YYNGEE. CDR3 in amino acids: CASSVQGSQETQYF. CDR3 nucleotides: TGTGCCAGCAGCGTTCAGGGATCCCAAGAGACCCAGTACTTC.

The chain couples TRBV7-3 to TRBJ1-1, with D uncertain. CDR1 and CDR2 from the germline V gene are SGHTA and FQGTGA. CDR3 length equals 13 residues. V lost 5 bases, J lost 3 bases, and 10 bases lay in between. The CDR3 DNA follows: TGTGCCAGCAGCGCCGGGGTCCACACTGAAGCTTTCTTT. Its translation: CASSAGVHTEAFF.

The chain employs TRBV5-1 and TRBJ1-1; D possibly corresponds to TRBD1 (6 bases). The CDR3 has 14 amino acids. Trimming removed 4 bases from V and 6 bases from J, with 16 bases in between. Germline CDR1 and CDR2: SGHRS and YFSETQ. The CDR3 sequence: CASSLGRGGAEAFF. The CDR3 nucleotides read TGCGCCAGCAGCCTCGGACGGGGGGGCGCTGAAGCTTTCTTT.

The chain links TRBV3-1 (or the pseudogene TRBV3-2) to TRBJ2-5, with TRBD2 as a possible D gene (5 bases). The V end was cut by 0 bases, the J end by 8 bases, with 13 bases between. The CDR3 is 14 residues long. The germline gives CDR1 LGHDT, CDR2 YNNKEL (reference sequence). The CDR3 sequence: CASSQEAVGFTQYF. CDR3 DNA sequence: TGTGCCAGCAGCCAAGAAGCGGTAGGCTTCACCCAGTACTTC.

This chain uses TRBV19 with TRBJ2-1; D may be TRBD2 (6 bases). With 6 bases removed from V and 5 bases from J, the gap between germline ends came to 20 bases. The CDR3 has 16 amino acids. Looked up from germline, CDR1 is LNHDA and CDR2 is SQIVND (reference sequence). The CDR3 loop reads CASRALGTGVDNEQFF. For the CDR3, the DNA is TGTGCCAGTAGGGCCCTGGGGACGGGAGTTGACAATGAGCAGTTCTTC.

The genes are TRBV19 and TRBJ1-5; D possibly corresponds to TRBD1 (5 bases). CDR1 LNHDA and CDR2 SQIVND come from the germline V gene (reference sequence). With 2 bases removed from V and 0 bases from J, the gap between germline ends came to 11 bases. CDR3 length equals 16 residues. The CDR3 loop is CASSIRQLYSNQPQHF. The DNA of the CDR3 is TGTGCCAGTAGTATACGACAGCTTTATAGCAATCAGCCCCAGCATTTT.

The CDR3 protein is CASSYELNTEAFF. The CDR3, as DNA: TGTGCCAGCAGCTACGAGCTGAACACTGAAGCTTTCTTT. The genes are TRBV11-1 and TRBJ1-1; the D is unclear. The V end was cut by 4 bases, the J end by 0 bases, with 6 bases between. This CDR3 is 13 amino acids long. Germline loops: CDR1 SGHAT, CDR2 FQDESV (reference sequence).

V gene TRBV4-1 combines with J gene TRBJ2-3; 9 bases fit TRBD2. V was pared by 1 base and J by 4 bases, with 12 bases of the junction left unmatched. Germline CDR1 reads MGHRA; CDR2 reads YSYEKL. This CDR3 is built from 18 residues. This CDR3 reads CASSQVARRLADSDTQYF. The CDR3 DNA follows: TGCGCCAGCAGCCAAGTAGCGAGGAGACTAGCGGATTCAGATACGCAGTATTTT.

The V and J genes are TRBV12-5 and TRBJ2-2, with 7 bases matching TRBD2. Trimming cost V 0 bases and J 5 bases; bases outside gene matches: 9. There are 17 residues in the CDR3. Germline V gives CDR1 LGHNT, CDR2 FRNRAP. CDR3 in DNA: TGTGCTAGTGGTTTGGTTCCCCAGCGGGGTCGGACCGGGGAGCTGTTTTTT. Translation: CASGLVPQRGRTGELFF.

V gene TRBV12-3 or TRBV12-4 combines with J gene TRBJ1-4, with TRBD1 matching over 8 bases. Trimming took 3 bases from V and 13 from J; bases not matched to a gene: 1. The CDR3 totals 11 residues. CDR3 in amino acids: CASSFGTGLFF. CDR3 DNA sequence: TGTGCCAGCAGTTTTGGGACAGGACTGTTTTTT.

DNA of the CDR3: TGTGCCAGCAGCTTGGAGGGTTTAGTGGCTAATGAAAAACTGTTTTTT. It is translated as CASSLEGLVANEKLFF. The chain recombines TRBV7-9 with TRBJ1-4; no definite D call. Germline V gene sequence: CDR1 SEHNR, CDR2 FQNEAQ (reference sequence). Trimming took off 3 bases at V and 3 bases at J, with 14 bases between the two ends. There are 16 residues in the CDR3.

This chain uses TRBV7-6 with TRBJ2-2; D perhaps matches TRBD2 (5 bases). This CDR3 is 15 amino acids long. Germline V CDR1 and CDR2: SGHVS, FNYEAQ. Trimming stripped 0 bases from V and 0 bases from J, with 5 bases between. The CDR3: CASSLAGANTGELFF. DNA of the CDR3: TGTGCCAGCAGCTTAGCGGGAGCGAACACCGGGGAGCTGTTTTTT.

This clone was counted a single time. The chain joins TRBV5-1 to TRBJ2-7, with a tentative D call TRBD1 (5 bases). The CDR3 has 13 amino acids. Germline lookup yields CDR1 SGHRS and CDR2 YFSETQ. The V and J ends lost 0 bases and 7 bases respectively, with 11 bases between them. The CDR3 sequence: CASSLGRAQEQYF. CDR3 DNA sequence: TGCGCCAGCAGCTTGGGCAGGGCGCAAGAGCAGTACTTC.

This clone was recorded only once. The chain uses TRBV6-5 and TRBJ1-6; 7 bases fit TRBD1. CDR1 is MNHEY and CDR2 is SVGAGI in the germline V gene. The CDR3 is 14 residues long. With V trimmed by 5 bases and J by 7 bases, 5 bases remained unmatched. The CDR3 sequence: CASSIGTANSPLHF. The DNA for the CDR3 is TGTGCCAGCAGTATAGGGACAGCCAATTCACCCCTCCACTTT.

The chain employs TRBV4-1 and TRBJ1-5; 7 bases are shared with TRBD1. Germline V gene data show CDR1 as MGHRA and CDR2 as YSYEKL. V gave up 1 base and J gave up 5 bases; unmatched junction bases: 8. The CDR3 totals 16 residues. The CDR3 DNA is TGCGCCAGCAGCCAAGCCTTGGACAGGACCCATCAGCCCCAGCATTTT. This sequence encodes CASSQALDRTHQPQHF.

This clone was picked up one time. The chain recombines TRBV19 with TRBJ1-2; a weak D match, TRBD1 (6 bases). Deletions cut 1 base from V and 1 base from J, with 13 bases between. The CDR3 consists of 16 residues. Germline loops: CDR1 LNHDA, CDR2 SQIVND (reference sequence). The CDR3 DNA is TGTGCCAGTAGTATAGCCGGTGGACAGCTTAACTATGGCTACACCTTC. This translates into CASSIAGGQLNYGYTF.

The chain couples TRBV6-1 to TRBJ1-2, with 7 positions matching TRBD1. After removal of 1 base from V and 8 bases from J, the junction contained 7 bases not matched to a gene. This CDR3 has 14 amino acids. CDR1 is MNHNS and CDR2 is SASEGT in the germline V gene. The DNA of the CDR3 is TGTGCCAGCAGTGAAGGACAGGGTACCAGAGGCTACACCTTC. This sequence encodes CASSEGQGTRGYTF.

This clone has a single count. This rearrangement joins TRBV7-2 to TRBJ1-5; 8 bases map to TRBD1. J gave up 8 bases and V 4 bases, and 7 bases lay outside the gene matches. The CDR3 covers 14 residues. Germline V gene sequence: CDR1 SGHTA, CDR2 FQGNSA. CDR3 in amino acids: CASSSGQGVEPQHF. The CDR3 DNA reads TGTGCCAGCAGCTCCGGACAGGGCGTAGAGCCCCAGCATTTT.

The chain couples TRBV5-1 to TRBJ1-1; 9 nucleotides match TRBD1. V shed 3 bases and J 5 bases; nucleotides not matched to a gene: 11. This CDR3 spans 16 amino acids. Per the germline V gene, CDR1 is SGHRS and CDR2 is YFSETQ. In DNA form, the CDR3 reads TGCGCCAGCAGCTCCACCCTCGGACAGGGGAAAACTGAAGCTTTCTTT. Translation gives CASSSTLGQGKTEAFF.